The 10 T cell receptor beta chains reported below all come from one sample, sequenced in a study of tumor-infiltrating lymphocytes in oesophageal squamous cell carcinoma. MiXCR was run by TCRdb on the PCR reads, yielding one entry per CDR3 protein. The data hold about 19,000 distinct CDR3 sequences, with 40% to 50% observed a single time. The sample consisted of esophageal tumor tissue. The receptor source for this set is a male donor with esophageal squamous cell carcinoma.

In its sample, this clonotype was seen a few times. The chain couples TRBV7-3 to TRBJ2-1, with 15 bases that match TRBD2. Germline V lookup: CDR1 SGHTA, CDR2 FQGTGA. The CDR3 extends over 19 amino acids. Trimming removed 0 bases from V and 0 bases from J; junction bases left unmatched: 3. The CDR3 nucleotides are TGTGCCAGCAGCTTAACCGGGACTAGCGGGAGGTACTCCTACAATGAGCAGTTCTTC. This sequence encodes CASSLTGTSGRYSYNEQFF.

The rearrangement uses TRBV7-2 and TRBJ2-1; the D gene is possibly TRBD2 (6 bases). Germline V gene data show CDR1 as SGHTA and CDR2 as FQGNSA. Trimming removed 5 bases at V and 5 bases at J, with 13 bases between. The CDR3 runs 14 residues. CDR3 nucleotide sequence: TGTGCCAGCAGCCCCCCGACTAGGAACAATGAGCAGTTCTTC. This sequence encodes CASSPPTRNNEQFF.

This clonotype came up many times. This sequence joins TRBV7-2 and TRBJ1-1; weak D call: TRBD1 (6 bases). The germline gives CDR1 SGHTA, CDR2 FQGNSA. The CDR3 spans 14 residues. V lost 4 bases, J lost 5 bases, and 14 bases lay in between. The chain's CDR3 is CASSSMQGRTEAFF. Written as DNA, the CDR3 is TGTGCCAGCAGCTCCATGCAGGGGAGGACTGAAGCTTTCTTT.

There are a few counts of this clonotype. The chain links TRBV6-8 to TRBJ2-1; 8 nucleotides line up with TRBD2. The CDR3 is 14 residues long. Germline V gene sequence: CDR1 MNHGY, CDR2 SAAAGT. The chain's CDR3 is CATVVAGIYNEQFF. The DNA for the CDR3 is TGTGCTACGGTGGTAGCGGGGATTTACAATGAGCAGTTCTTC.

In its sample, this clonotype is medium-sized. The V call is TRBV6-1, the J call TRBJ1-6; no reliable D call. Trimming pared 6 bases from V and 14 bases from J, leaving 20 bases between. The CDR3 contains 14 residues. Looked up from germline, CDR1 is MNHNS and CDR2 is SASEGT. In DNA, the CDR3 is TGTGCCAGCAGCCCGGGGATGGGAAAGGTGGCCCTCCACTTT. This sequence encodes CASSPGMGKVALHF.

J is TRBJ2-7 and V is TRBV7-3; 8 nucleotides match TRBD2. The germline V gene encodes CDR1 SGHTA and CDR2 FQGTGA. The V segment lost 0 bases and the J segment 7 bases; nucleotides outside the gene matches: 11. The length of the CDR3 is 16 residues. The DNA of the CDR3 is TGTGCCAGCAGCTTAACGTGGCTAGCGGGCTACAATGAGCAGTACTTC. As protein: CASSLTWLAGYNEQYF. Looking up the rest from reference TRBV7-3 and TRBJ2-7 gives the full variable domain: GAGVSQTPSNKVTEKGKYVELRCDPISGHTALYWYRQSLGQGPEFLIYFQGTGAADDSGLPNDRFFAVRPEGSVSTLKIQRTERGDSAVYLCASSLTWLAGYNEQYFGPGTRLTVT.

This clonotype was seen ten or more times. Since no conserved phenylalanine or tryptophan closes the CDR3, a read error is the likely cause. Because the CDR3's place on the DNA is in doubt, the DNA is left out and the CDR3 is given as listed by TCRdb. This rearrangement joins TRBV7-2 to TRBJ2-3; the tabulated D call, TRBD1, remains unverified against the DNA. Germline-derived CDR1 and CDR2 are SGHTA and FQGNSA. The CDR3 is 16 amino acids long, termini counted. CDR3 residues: CASSRDRGLETQYFGP.

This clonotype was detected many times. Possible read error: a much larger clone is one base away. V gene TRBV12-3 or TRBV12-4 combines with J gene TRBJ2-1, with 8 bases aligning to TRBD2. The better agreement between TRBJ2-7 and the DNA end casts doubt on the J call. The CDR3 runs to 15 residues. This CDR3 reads CASSLRGLGDFEQYF. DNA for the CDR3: TGTGCCAGCAGTTTAAGGGGACTAGGGGATTTCGAGCAGTACTTC.

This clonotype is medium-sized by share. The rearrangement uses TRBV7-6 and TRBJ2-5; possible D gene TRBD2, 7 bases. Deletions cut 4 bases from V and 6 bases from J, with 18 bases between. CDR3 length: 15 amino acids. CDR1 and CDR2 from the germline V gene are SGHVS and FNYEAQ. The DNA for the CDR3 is TGTGCCAGCAGCTCACCGAGGGGGGGGGGGAAGACCCAGTACTTC. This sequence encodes CASSSPRGGGKTQYF.

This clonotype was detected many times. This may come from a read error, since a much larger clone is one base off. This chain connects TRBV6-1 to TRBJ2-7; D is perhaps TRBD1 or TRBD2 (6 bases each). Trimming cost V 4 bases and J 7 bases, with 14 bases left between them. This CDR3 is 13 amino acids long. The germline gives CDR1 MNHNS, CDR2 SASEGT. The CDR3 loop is CASSAMRGAEQYF. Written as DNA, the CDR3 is TGTGCCAGCAGTGCCATGAGGGGGGCTGAGCAGTACTTC.